These 13 T cell receptor beta chains share one sample of origin, sequenced in a study of T cells in Graves' hyperthyroidism and ophthalmopathy. It was RNA transcripts that yielded the amplified TCR beta CDR3 regions. RT-PCR in the first round (using the HTBI primer set) targeted the TCR CDR3. TCRdb independently ran MiXCR on the multiplex PCR reads; one entry per CDR3 protein. The table has some 350,000 distinct CDR3 sequences, about 18% seen once. The sequencing input was blood. Receptors originate from a woman aged 18 to 35 with Graves' hyperthyroidism.

In its sample, this clonotype was seen many times. V gene TRBV6-1 combines with J gene TRBJ2-7; either TRBD1 or TRBD2 may fit D (5 bases each). Germline V CDR1 and CDR2: MNHNS, SASEGT. This CDR3 comprises 14 residues. V gave up 6 bases and J gave up 0 bases, with 12 bases separating them. The CDR3 bases are TGTGCCAGCAGCTGGGACGTAGCCTCCTACGAGCAGTACTTC. It translates to CASSWDVASYEQYF.

This clonotype has at least ten counts. The chain links TRBV7-9 to TRBJ2-5; TRBD1 is a possible D gene (5 bases). CDR3 size: 14 residues. Deletions cut 5 bases from V and 0 bases from J, with 10 bases between. Per germline, CDR1 SEHNR and CDR2 FQNEAQ (reference sequence). The CDR3 DNA follows: TGTGCCAGCAGCATAGGACAAAACCAAGAGACCCAGTACTTC. Protein: CASSIGQNQETQYF.

This clonotype has at least ten counts. The rearrangement joins TRBV12-3 or TRBV12-4 to TRBJ2-7; D is perhaps TRBD1 (6 bases). Trimming cost V 3 bases and J 4 bases, with 19 bases left between them. The CDR3 is made up of 16 amino acids. The CDR3 nucleotides read TGTGCCAGCAGTTTGGGCCCCACAGGGAGACCGTACGAGCAGTACTTC. Translating gives CASSLGPTGRPYEQYF.

The rearrangement joins TRBV6-2 or TRBV6-3 to TRBJ2-7; TRBD1 matches at 9 bases. The CDR3 extends over 13 amino acids. J lost 12 bases, V lost 0 bases, and 6 bases had no gene match. Per germline, CDR1 MNHEY and CDR2 SVGEGT. The CDR3 is CASSYSKGTGPYF. The DNA for the CDR3 is TGTGCCAGCAGTTACTCAAAAGGGACAGGGCCGTACTTC.

This clonotype was detected many times. The chain recombines TRBV6-1 with TRBJ2-7; D is perhaps TRBD1 (5 bases). This CDR3 has 13 amino acids. Germline V lookup: CDR1 MNHNS, CDR2 SASEGT. Trimming shortened V by 7 bases and J by 2 bases, and 12 bases separated the two germline ends. The CDR3 protein is CASNQGAAYEQYF. CDR3 in DNA: TGTGCCAGCAATCAGGGCGCCGCCTACGAGCAGTACTTC.

Many counts were recorded for this clonotype. This rearrangement joins TRBV6-1 to TRBJ1-5; D is ambiguous. Trimming pared 4 bases from V and 3 bases from J, leaving 16 bases between. The V gene's germline CDR1 is MNHNS and CDR2 SASEGT. The CDR3 length is 16 residues. CDR3 residues: CASSGNRFGYNQPQHF. CDR3 DNA: TGTGCCAGCAGTGGGAACCGGTTTGGGTACAATCAGCCCCAGCATTTT.

This rearrangement joins TRBV19 to TRBJ1-5, with a weak D call TRBD1 (5 bases). Trimming shortened V by 2 bases and J by 6 bases, and 14 bases separated the two germline ends. The CDR3 has 15 amino acids. Germline loops: CDR1 LNHDA, CDR2 SQIVND (reference sequence). CDR3 nucleotides: TGTGCCAGTAGTATATTAGGGCAGGGCCTTCAGCCCCAGCATTTT. Amino acids: CASSILGQGLQPQHF.

This clonotype was counted ten times or more. The chain couples TRBV27 to TRBJ2-7; 7 bases are a match to TRBD1. V shed 6 bases and J 0 bases; nucleotides not matched to a gene: 8. CDR3 length: 15 residues. Per germline, CDR1 MNHEY and CDR2 SMNVEV (reference sequence). The CDR3 reads CASRRPGQSSYEQYF. For the CDR3, the DNA is TGTGCCAGCAGACGCCCGGGACAGAGCTCCTACGAGCAGTACTTC.

This rearrangement joins TRBV6-2 or TRBV6-3 to TRBJ2-7, with D perhaps matching TRBD2 (5 bases). Deletions cut 5 bases from V and 2 bases from J, with 10 bases between. Germline V CDR1 and CDR2: MNHEY, SVGEGT. This CDR3 has 13 amino acids. CDR3 DNA: TGTGCCAGCAGTCCCACCGGGACCTACGAGCAGTACTTC. This encodes CASSPTGTYEQYF.

This clonotype was counted many times. The V and J genes are TRBV12-3 or TRBV12-4 and TRBJ2-4; D is ambiguous. CDR3 length: 15 amino acids. V was clipped by 6 bases and J by 2 bases, with 14 bases between them. Written as DNA, the CDR3 is TGTGCCAGCAGAGTAGACGGCGACCCCAAAAACATTCAGTACTTC. Translating gives CASRVDGDPKNIQYF.

The chain links TRBV7-2 to TRBJ1-2; a weak D match, TRBD1 (5 bases). Germline V gene data show CDR1 as SGHTA and CDR2 as FQGNSA. This CDR3 region has 15 residues. Trimming stripped 0 bases from V and 6 bases from J, with 14 bases between. The CDR3 nucleotides read TGTGCCAGCAGCTTAGCGTTGGCAGGGATTCATGGCTACACCTTC. This gives the protein CASSLALAGIHGYTF.

This clonotype was counted many times. The chain has TRBV20-1 and TRBJ2-1, with TRBD2 matching over 9 bases. CDR1 and CDR2 (germline): DFQATT, SNEGSKA (reference sequence). This CDR3 is built from 16 residues. Trimming cost V 6 bases and J 9 bases; bases outside gene matches: 18. CDR3 coding DNA: TGCAGTGCCTCGTCGCTAGCGGGGAAAGTAGGCCTTGAGCAGTTCTTC. This encodes CSASSLAGKVGLEQFF.

The table lists this clonotype with many counts. V and J are TRBV7-2 and TRBJ1-5; no reliable D call. The V and J ends lost 4 bases and 5 bases respectively, with 6 bases between them. Germline-derived CDR1 and CDR2 are SGHTA and FQGNSA. CDR3 length: 12 residues. The CDR3 spells CASSYPHQPQHF. DNA for the CDR3: TGTGCCAGCAGCTATCCCCATCAGCCCCAGCATTTT.